The 29 T cell receptor beta chains below were found in one sample sequenced in a study of blood T cells in healthy people across ages. A second PCR, run for roughly 7 to 11 cycles, used a sample-barcoded 5' primer plus a J-beta primer mix. TCRdb recomputed calls from the 5' RACE reads with MiXCR, one row per CDR3 protein. The data contain over 700,000 distinct CDR3 sequences, about 55% of them singletons. Sequences were obtained from blood. All receptors derive from a man aged 80 or over in good health.

V is TRBV29-1 and J is TRBJ2-5; D might be TRBD1 (6 bases). Matching the DNA end better, TRBJ2-7 makes the J call doubtful. Germline V gene data show CDR1 as SQVTM and CDR2 as ANQGSEA. This CDR3 region has 16 residues. The CDR3 DNA sequence: TGCAGCGTTGGGACAGTTCCAAGCGGCGGGTGGAACGAGCAGTACTTC. It yields the protein CSVGTVPSGGWNEQYF.

The chain recombines TRBV12-3 or TRBV12-4 with TRBJ1-1; 8 bases match TRBD1. The CDR3 contains 16 residues. V shed 5 bases, J shed 3 bases, and the junction held 11 bases outside the gene matches. CDR3 region: CASSQPVGTGDTEAFF. Written as DNA, the CDR3 is TGTGCCAGCAGTCAGCCAGTCGGGACAGGAGACACTGAAGCTTTCTTT.

The chain is built from TRBV14 and TRBJ2-1; 9 bases map to TRBD2. V trimming: 4 bases; J trimming: 12 bases; junction bases outside the gene matches: 7. This CDR3 has 13 amino acids. In germline, CDR1 is SGHDN, CDR2 FVKESK. Here the CDR3 DNA reads TGTGCCAGCAGCCGGGGACTAGCTGAGAGGCAGTTCTTC. This sequence encodes CASSRGLAERQFF.

The CDR3 protein is CASRDGRDYEQYF. The DNA for the CDR3 is TGTGCCAGCAGGGATGGCCGGGACTACGAGCAGTACTTC. The rearrangement links TRBV12-3 or TRBV12-4 to TRBJ2-7; D is possibly TRBD2 (5 bases). The V gene lost 6 bases and the J gene lost 3 bases, with 12 bases spanning the gap. This CDR3 region has 13 residues.

The V and J genes are TRBV29-1 and TRBJ1-3; 9 bases are shared with TRBD1. Per the germline V gene, CDR1 is SQVTM and CDR2 is ANQGSEA. This CDR3 is built from 12 residues. V shed 6 bases, J shed 7 bases, and the junction held 4 bases outside the gene matches. CDR3 in amino acids: CSVTGTGNTIYF. Here the CDR3 DNA reads TGCAGCGTGACTGGGACAGGGAACACCATATATTTT. Combining the CDR3 with reference TRBV29-1 and TRBJ1-3 gives the whole variable domain SAVISQKPSRDICQRGTSLTIQCQVDSQVTMMFWYRQQPGQSLTLIATANQGSEATYESGFVIDKFPISRPNLTFSTLTVSNMSPEDSSIYLCSVTGTGNTIYFGEGSWLTVV.

This clonotype was seen only a few times. V usage is TRBV7-6 and J usage is TRBJ2-5; 15 bases are a match to TRBD2. Losses at the gene ends were 5 bases for V and 13 bases for J; bases not matched to a gene: 11. The CDR3 covers 15 residues. The germline CDR1 and CDR2 sequences are SGHVS and FNYEAQ. The chain's CDR3 is CASSPGLAGGPSLYF. The CDR3 DNA reads TGTGCCAGCAGCCCTGGACTAGCGGGAGGGCCCTCCTTGTACTTC.

This sequence joins TRBV27 and TRBJ2-2; 12 positions match TRBD2. Germline V gene sequence: CDR1 MNHEY, CDR2 SMNVEV (reference sequence). This CDR3 contains 16 residues. The V segment lost 6 bases and the J segment 5 bases; nucleotides outside the gene matches: 7. CDR3 in amino acids: CASRRTSGIRTGELFF. The CDR3 region has the DNA TGTGCCAGCAGACGGACTAGCGGGATTAGGACCGGGGAGCTGTTTTTT.

This clonotype was recorded many times. The rearrangement joins TRBV11-1 to TRBJ2-5; 7 bases match TRBD2. CDR3 length equals 15 residues. Germline CDR1 reads SGHAT; CDR2 reads FQDESV (reference sequence). Unmatched junction bases numbered 9, after V lost 7 bases and J lost 1 base. CDR3 loop: CASTLTSGTQETQYF. In DNA form, the CDR3 reads TGTGCCAGCACCCTTACAAGCGGGACCCAAGAGACCCAGTACTTC.

The chain has TRBV28 and TRBJ2-2; D is uncertain. There are 14 residues in the CDR3. V lost 6 bases to trimming and J lost 8 bases, with 16 bases between them. CDR1 MDHEN and CDR2 SYDVKM come from the germline V gene. The DNA of the CDR3 is TGTGCCAGCAGCTATCGGACCGCTGGGGGGGAGCTGTTTTTT. Its translation: CASSYRTAGGELFF. The full variable domain, with the rest looked up from reference TRBV28 and TRBJ2-2, is DVKVTQSSRYLVKRTGEKVFLECVQDMDHENMFWYRQDPGLGLRLIYFSYDVKMKEKGDIPEGYSVSREKKERFSLILESASTNQTSMYLCASSYRTAGGELFFGEGSRLTVL.

The chain has TRBV2 and TRBJ2-1; D is uncertain. The CDR3 runs to 12 residues. V was shortened by 4 bases and J by 7 bases, with 8 bases between the two germline ends. CDR1 SNHLY and CDR2 FYNNEI come from the germline V gene. CDR3 nucleotides: TGTGCCAGCAGTGTCGTGAGGAATGAGCAGTTCTTC. It yields the protein CASSVVRNEQFF.

CDR3 sequence (DNA): TGCGCCAGCAGCCAAGTTCATCAACAGGGTTCTGGGGCCAACGTCCTGACTTTC. Translation gives CASSQVHQQGSGANVLTF. This chain connects TRBV4-1 to TRBJ2-6; TRBD1 might be the D (6 bases). V was cut by 1 base and J by 1 base, with 14 bases left in between. Germline V gives CDR1 MGHRA, CDR2 YSYEKL. The CDR3 totals 18 residues.

The V call is TRBV25-1, the J call TRBJ1-6; D is perhaps TRBD1 (5 bases). Deletions cut 7 bases from V and 7 bases from J, with 11 bases between. This CDR3 contains 13 residues. Per germline, CDR1 MGHDK and CDR2 SYGVNS. The CDR3 loop reads CASMRAGNSPLHF. In DNA, the CDR3 is TGTGCCAGCATGAGGGCAGGGAATTCACCCCTCCACTTT. The whole variable domain, remainder taken from reference TRBV25-1 and TRBJ1-6, is EADIYQTPRYLVIGTGKKITLECSQTMGHDKMYWYQQDPGMELHLIHYSYGVNSTEKGDLSSESTVSRIRTEHFPLTLESARPSHTSQYLCASMRAGNSPLHFGNGTRLTVT.

The CDR3 bases are TGTGCCAGCAGTCCGTCCGACAGGGCGGCCTACGAGCAGTACTTC. Its protein product is CASSPSDRAAYEQYF. This chain links TRBV11-3 with TRBJ2-7, with TRBD1 identical over 7 bases. This CDR3 is built from 15 residues. Germline loops: CDR1 SGHNT, CDR2 YENEEA. After removal of 6 bases from V and 2 bases from J, the junction contained 10 bases not matched to a gene.

The chain couples TRBV9 to TRBJ2-1; the match to TRBD2 covers 9 bases. The CDR3 is 17 residues long. The junction had 16 bases not matched to a gene; V was cut back by 4 bases and J by 8 bases. Germline-derived CDR1 and CDR2 are SGDLS and YYNGEE. CDR3 protein: CASSPRWLAGMRDEQFF. In DNA form, the CDR3 reads TGTGCCAGCAGCCCCCGTTGGCTAGCGGGAATGAGGGATGAGCAGTTCTTC.

The chain uses TRBV20-1 and TRBJ2-7; 7 bases agree with TRBD2. The V gene end was trimmed by 6 bases and the J gene end by 3 bases; junction bases not matched to a gene: 5. There are 12 residues in the CDR3. Germline-derived CDR1 and CDR2 are DFQATT and SNEGSKA (reference sequence). The CDR3 DNA follows: TGCAGTGCCGGGACTAATGGCTACGAGCAGTACTTC. Protein product: CSAGTNGYEQYF.

The CDR3 sequence: CAAPSTSDRFEQYF. CDR3 coding DNA: TGTGCCGCCCCCTCCACATCGGACCGTTTTGAGCAGTACTTC. The V gene is TRBV24-1, the J gene TRBJ2-7; D not resolved. Germline lookup yields CDR1 KGHDR and CDR2 SFDVKD. Deletions cut 12 bases from V and 7 bases from J, with 24 bases between. CDR3 length: 14 amino acids.

The CDR3, as DNA: TGTGCCAGCATCCAAAGGTCTAGCGGGTTTTACAATGAGCAGTTCTTC. Protein: CASIQRSSGFYNEQFF. The chain combines TRBV28 with TRBJ2-1; 8 nucleotides agree with TRBD2. Germline V gene sequence: CDR1 MDHEN, CDR2 SYDVKM. The ends lost 7 bases at V and 4 bases at J; junction bases unmatched: 12. This CDR3 is 16 amino acids long.

The V gene is TRBV7-2, the J gene TRBJ2-5; D is unresolved. Per the germline V gene, CDR1 is SGHTA and CDR2 is FQGNSA. CDR3 size: 15 residues. Trimming removed 3 bases at V and 5 bases at J, with 16 bases between. The CDR3 loop is CASSFLGTPGETQYF. Here the CDR3 DNA reads TGTGCCAGCAGCTTCCTGGGCACACCTGGGGAGACCCAGTACTTC.

This clonotype was recorded a few times. The V and J genes are TRBV29-1 and TRBJ2-1; no clear D. The CDR3 has 13 amino acids. In germline, CDR1 is SQVTM, CDR2 ANQGSEA. Trimming left V 5 bases short and J 6 bases short, with 14 bases between. The chain's CDR3 is CSVWWWGLNEQFF. The CDR3 region has the DNA TGCAGCGTTTGGTGGTGGGGTCTCAATGAGCAGTTCTTC.

J is TRBJ2-5 and V is TRBV5-5; D unresolved. V was shortened by 8 bases and J by 1 base, with 12 bases between the two germline ends. Germline V gene data show CDR1 as SGHKS and CDR2 as YYEKEE (reference sequence). The CDR3 extends over 13 amino acids. The CDR3 sequence is CASHMQVQETQYF. CDR3 nucleotide sequence: TGTGCCAGTCACATGCAGGTCCAAGAGACCCAGTACTTC.

The V call is TRBV20-1, the J call TRBJ2-1; D is possibly TRBD1 (6 bases). The CDR3 consists of 13 residues. V dropped 6 bases and J dropped 8 bases, with 17 bases sitting between them. Germline V gene data show CDR1 as DFQATT and CDR2 as SNEGSKA (reference sequence). The CDR3 DNA is TGCAGTGCGTGGACAGTTTTAATGGATGAGCAGTTCTTC. Protein sequence: CSAWTVLMDEQFF.

The rearrangement joins TRBV3-1 to TRBJ2-7; 8 nucleotides align to TRBD1. J was trimmed by 6 bases and V by 3 bases; bases with no gene match: 7. The length of the CDR3 is 14 residues. Germline V gives CDR1 LGHDT, CDR2 YNNKEL (reference sequence). In nucleotides, the CDR3 is TGTGCCAGCAGCCATCCCCGGGACAGGACCGAGCAGTACTTC. Translated, it gives CASSHPRDRTEQYF.

The chain is built from TRBV5-1 and TRBJ2-5, with 8 bases fitting TRBD2. After removal of 3 bases from V and 7 bases from J, the junction contained 11 bases not matched to a gene. Germline CDR1 and CDR2: SGHRS and YFSETQ. The CDR3 spans 15 residues. The CDR3 reads CASSWGGLEEATQYF. The CDR3 nucleotides read TGCGCCAGCAGCTGGGGGGGACTAGAGGAGGCGACCCAGTACTTC.

This clonotype was observed a few times. The rearrangement joins TRBV10-3 to TRBJ2-5; TRBD2 agrees at 9 bases. After removal of 3 bases from V and 5 bases from J, the junction contained 7 bases not matched to a gene. Germline V gene lookup returns CDR1 ENHRY and CDR2 SYGVKD. There are 15 residues in the CDR3. The CDR3 bases are TGTGCCATCAGTGAAAAAACTAGCGGGTTGGAGACCCAGTACTTC. Translated, it gives CAISEKTSGLETQYF.

This clonotype was observed a few times. The chain recombines TRBV20-1 with TRBJ1-1; unclear D gene. The CDR3 extends over 13 amino acids. The V gene's germline CDR1 is DFQATT and CDR2 SNEGSKA (reference sequence). The V gene lost 6 bases and the J gene lost 3 bases, with 14 bases spanning the gap. The CDR3 sequence: CSAARGVDTEAFF. The CDR3 coding sequence is TGCAGTGCCGCGAGAGGTGTGGACACTGAAGCTTTCTTT.

J is TRBJ2-3 and V is TRBV11-2, with D possibly being TRBD1 or TRBD2 (5 bases each). Germline V lookup: CDR1 SGHAT, CDR2 FQNNGV. This CDR3 is built from 12 residues. Trimming took 9 bases from V and 14 from J, leaving 21 bases between them. As DNA, the CDR3 is TGTGCCAGTAGACAGCCCAAGGGAGACGCGTATTTT. This translates into CASRQPKGDAYF.

The chain carries TRBV11-3 and TRBJ2-1; 15 bases are a match to TRBD2. This CDR3 region has 18 residues. Trimming removed 5 bases from V and 4 bases from J; junction bases left unmatched: 9. Germline values: CDR1 SGHNT, CDR2 YENEEA. CDR3 coding DNA: TGTGCCAGCAGCCCAGGGACTAGCGGGAGGAAAAGGTACAATGAGCAGTTCTTC. It codes for CASSPGTSGRKRYNEQFF. Variable domain in full (rest from reference TRBV11-3 and TRBJ2-1): EAGVVQSPRYKIIEKKQPVAFWCNPISGHNTLYWYLQNLGQGPELLIRYENEEAVDDSQLPKDRFSAERLKGVDSTLKIQPAELGDSAVYLCASSPGTSGRKRYNEQFFGPGTRLTVL.

The rearrangement links TRBV12-3 or TRBV12-4 to TRBJ1-5, with D perhaps matching TRBD1 (6 bases). V gave up 5 bases and J gave up 11 bases, with 19 bases separating them. The CDR3 runs 14 residues. The CDR3 spells CASSPSGGGETQHF. In DNA form, the CDR3 reads TGTGCCAGCAGTCCCTCCGGGGGCGGAGAGACCCAGCATTTT.

The chain couples TRBV5-1 to TRBJ2-7; 7 nucleotides align to TRBD1. V shed 4 bases, J shed 3 bases, and the junction held 7 bases outside the gene matches. The CDR3 length is 14 residues. The germline V gene has CDR1 SGHRS and CDR2 YFSETQ. This chain's CDR3 is CASSHGTANYEQYF. DNA of the CDR3: TGCGCCAGCAGCCACGGGACAGCTAACTACGAGCAGTACTTC.